A single sample is the source of the 13 T cell receptor beta chains below, sequenced in a study of Graves' ophthalmopathy and Graves' hyperthyroidism. Amplified TCR beta CDR3 regions were obtained using RNA transcripts as template. Amplification began with first-round RT-PCR using HTBI primers, then second-round multiplex PCR was performed. One entry per CDR3 protein results from TCRdb running MiXCR on the multiplex PCR reads. The sample has more than 300,000 distinct CDR3 sequences; approximately 18% are singletons. The sample comprised peripheral blood. The receptors stem from an adult woman with stable Graves' hyperthyroidism.

The CDR3 here is CASGGLAGEQYF. The CDR3 DNA follows: TGTGCCAGCGGGGGACTAGCGGGAGAGCAGTACTTC. The chain has TRBV12-3 or TRBV12-4 and TRBJ2-7, with 13 nucleotides matching TRBD2. Trimming removed 8 bases from V and 7 bases from J; junction bases left unmatched: 2. The CDR3 consists of 12 residues.

This clonotype was observed at least ten times. This rearrangement joins TRBV10-3 to TRBJ2-7; possible D gene TRBD2, 6 bases. Germline CDR1 and CDR2: ENHRY and SYGVKD. CDR3 size: 15 residues. V gave up 2 bases and J gave up 2 bases, with 13 bases separating them. CDR3 loop: CAISERGGETYEQYF. For the CDR3, the DNA is TGTGCCATCAGTGAGCGAGGCGGGGAAACCTACGAGCAGTACTTC.

The V call is TRBV7-2, the J call TRBJ1-1; 9 nucleotides line up with TRBD1. CDR1 SGHTA and CDR2 FQGNSA come from the germline V gene. The CDR3 has 18 amino acids. Trimming at V came to 2 bases and at J to 6 bases, leaving 16 bases not matched to a gene. DNA for the CDR3: TGTGCCAGCAGCTTATCGGGGACAGGGTGGGGTCAGATCGCTGAAGCTTTCTTT. This codes for CASSLSGTGWGQIAEAFF. The variable domain in full, completed from reference TRBV7-2 and TRBJ1-1, reads GAGVSQSPSNKVTEKGKDVELRCDPISGHTALYWYRQSLGQGLEFLIYFQGNSAPDKSGLPSDRFSAERTGGSVSTLTIQRTQQEDSAVYLCASSLSGTGWGQIAEAFFGQGTRLTVV.

Ten or more counts support this clonotype. The CDR3 is CASHTHNYEQYF. In nucleotides, the CDR3 is TGTGCCAGCCACACGCACAACTACGAGCAGTACTTC. The chain uses TRBV6-2 or TRBV6-3 and TRBJ2-7; D gene ambiguous. Deletions cut 8 bases from V and 3 bases from J, with 11 bases between. Per germline, CDR1 MNHEY and CDR2 SVGEGT. This CDR3 is built from 12 residues.

The chain carries TRBV20-1 and TRBJ2-2; TRBD2 might be the D (6 bases). V lost 0 bases to trimming and J lost 5 bases, with 16 bases between them. This CDR3 contains 16 residues. The germline gives CDR1 DFQATT, CDR2 SNEGSKA (reference sequence). The CDR3 DNA reads as TGCAGTGCTAGAGATCAGACTAGTCCTTCAACCGGGGAGCTGTTTTTT. Protein: CSARDQTSPSTGELFF.

This clonotype was detected many times. V is TRBV7-2 and J is TRBJ2-5, with a possible D match to TRBD2 (5 bases). Per the germline V gene, CDR1 is SGHTA and CDR2 is FQGNSA. The CDR3 contains 12 residues. Trimming removed 1 base from V and 10 bases from J, with 10 bases in between. CDR3 nucleotide sequence: TGTGCCAGCAGCTTAGTGGGAGAGGGCCAGTACTTC. Translated: CASSLVGEGQYF.

This clonotype was found many times. This sequence joins TRBV20-1 and TRBJ1-1, with D tentatively TRBD1 (5 bases). The CDR3 consists of 13 residues. CDR1 is DFQATT and CDR2 is SNEGSKA in the germline V gene (reference sequence). With 6 bases removed from V and 7 bases from J, the gap between germline ends came to 18 bases. CDR3: CSAVEGRVLEAFF. The CDR3 coding sequence is TGCAGTGCGGTAGAGGGCAGGGTCCTTGAAGCTTTCTTT.

This clonotype has a count of ten or more. The V gene is TRBV6-1, the J gene TRBJ2-7, with 8 nucleotides matching TRBD1. The germline gives CDR1 MNHNS, CDR2 SASEGT. V lost 10 bases to trimming and J lost 0 bases; unmatched junction nucleotides: 11. The CDR3 is made up of 15 amino acids. For the CDR3, the DNA is TGTGCCACTAGGGGGTACAGGGGGAGCTCCTACGAGCAGTACTTC. Translated, it gives CATRGYRGSSYEQYF.

This clonotype was observed many times. The chain recombines TRBV7-2 with TRBJ1-6, with 10 bases identical to TRBD1. Per the germline V gene, CDR1 is SGHTA and CDR2 is FQGNSA. This CDR3 is built from 16 residues. Trimming at V came to 3 bases and at J to 10 bases, leaving 9 bases not matched to a gene. The CDR3 region has the DNA TGTGCCAGCAGCTTTGGTGGGACAGGGGCCGGATCACCCCTCCACTTT. This translates into CASSFGGTGAGSPLHF.

The chain couples TRBV6-4 to TRBJ1-2, with 11 bases fitting TRBD1. This CDR3 has 14 residues. CDR1 is MRHNA and CDR2 is SNTAGT in the germline V gene. J gave up 5 bases and V 7 bases, and 6 bases lay outside the gene matches. The CDR3 is CASKPGQGGYGYTF. The CDR3, as DNA: TGTGCCAGCAAGCCGGGACAGGGGGGGTATGGCTACACCTTC.

The table lists this clonotype with a few counts. This chain joins TRBV20-1 and TRBJ2-5; 14 positions agree with TRBD2. Germline assignment: CDR1 DFQATT and CDR2 SNEGSKA (reference sequence). The CDR3 is made up of 13 amino acids. Germline trimming cut 6 bases from V and 5 bases from J; bases unmatched to any gene: 2. The CDR3 DNA reads TGCAGTGCCCGGACTAGCGGGAGGGAGACCCAGTACTTC. Protein sequence: CSARTSGRETQYF.

This clonotype came up many times. The chain carries TRBV6-1 and TRBJ1-5; 7 nucleotides align to TRBD1. The V gene end was trimmed by 4 bases and the J gene end by 3 bases; junction bases not matched to a gene: 6. CDR3 size: 15 residues. The germline V gene encodes CDR1 MNHNS and CDR2 SASEGT. CDR3 sequence reads: CASSGRDSPNQPQHF. CDR3 nucleotide sequence: TGTGCCAGCAGTGGCCGGGACAGTCCCAATCAGCCCCAGCATTTT.

This clonotype was picked up many times. J is TRBJ1-1 and V is TRBV19, with D possibly TRBD1 on 6 matching bases. The germline V gene has CDR1 LNHDA and CDR2 SQIVND (reference sequence). This CDR3 contains 14 residues. V lost 4 bases and J lost 4, with 13 bases in between. CDR3 residues: CASSTQGSSTEAFF. CDR3 in DNA: TGTGCCAGTAGTACACAGGGATCATCCACTGAAGCTTTCTTT.